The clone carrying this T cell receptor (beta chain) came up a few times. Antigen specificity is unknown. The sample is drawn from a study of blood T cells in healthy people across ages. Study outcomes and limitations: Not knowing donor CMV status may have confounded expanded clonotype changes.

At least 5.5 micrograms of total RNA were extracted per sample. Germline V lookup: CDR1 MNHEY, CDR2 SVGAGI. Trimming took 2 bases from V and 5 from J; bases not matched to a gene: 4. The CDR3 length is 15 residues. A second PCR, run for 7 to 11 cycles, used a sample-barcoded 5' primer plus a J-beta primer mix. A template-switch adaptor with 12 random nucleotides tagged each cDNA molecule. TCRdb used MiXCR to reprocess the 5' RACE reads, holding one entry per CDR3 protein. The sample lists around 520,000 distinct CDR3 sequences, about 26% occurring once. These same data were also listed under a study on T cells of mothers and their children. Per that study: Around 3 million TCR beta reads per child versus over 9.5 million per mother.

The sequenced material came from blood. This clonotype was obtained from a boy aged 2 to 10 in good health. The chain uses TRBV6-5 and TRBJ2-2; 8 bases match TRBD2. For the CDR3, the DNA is TGTGCCAGCAGTTACCGGCGGGAGGTTACCGGGGAGCTGTTTTTT. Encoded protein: CASSYRREVTGELFF.